This T cell receptor beta chain came from a study of OX40 agonist ivuxolimab in advanced cancers. For the study at large: Ivuxolimab, which is an agonistic anti-OX40 (CD134) antibody, was administered to the patients.

The junction had 9 bases not matched to a gene; V was cut back by 4 bases and J by 8 bases. Germline CDR1 reads SGDLS; CDR2 reads YYNGEE. The CDR3 is 15 residues long. Sequencing used immunoSEQ multiplex PCR; TCRdb keeps in-frame clones, though not all of them. Of about 64,000 clones in the sample, 70% to 90% were seen once. The TCR sequence derives from an adult with an advanced solid tumor such as melanoma, head and neck, liver or kidney cancer. V usage is TRBV9 and J usage is TRBJ2-1; 10 nucleotides agree with TRBD1. The input for sequencing was CD4+ or CD8+ T cells sorted from blood, taken in a trial of the OX40 agonist ivuxolimab. CDR3 in amino acids: CASSPVGQGLDEQFF. In nucleotides, the CDR3 is TGTGCCAGCAGCCCAGTGGGACAGGGGCTCGATGAGCAGTTCTTC.